This T cell receptor (beta chain) derives from a study of OX40 agonist ivuxolimab in advanced cancers. Germline CDR1 SGHDN, CDR2 FVKESK. CDR3 length: 17 amino acids. V was clipped by 1 base and J by 1 base, with 17 bases between them. Profiled with immunoSEQ multiplex PCR; TCRdb holds only in-frame clones, not every one. The sample includes around 65,000 clones, 65% to 80% seen only once; the top ten take under 2.5%. The sequence derives from an adult with an advanced solid tumor such as melanoma, head and neck, liver or kidney cancer. V usage is TRBV14 and J usage is TRBJ2-7; D possibly corresponds to TRBD2 (6 bases). The sequenced sample was CD4+ or CD8+ T cells sorted from blood, obtained in a trial of the OX40 agonist ivuxolimab. In DNA form, the CDR3 reads TGTGCCAGCAGCCAAGGCCAGTGGGACTCCCTTTCCTACGAGCAGTACTTC. This translates into CASSQGQWDSLSYEQYF.